The clone carrying this T cell receptor (beta chain) was counted a few times. Its antigen is currently unknown. Each of the CD4+ naive, central memory, regulatory and stem cell-like memory populations was sorted via CD45RO/CCR7/CD25/CD127/CD95/CD27. All sorted populations exceeded 95% purity. This specimen belongs to a study of beta chain features in type 1 diabetes. Regarding the study as a whole: Among all four CD4+ subsets, Type 1 diabetes patients had TCRB CDR3s that were moderately but significantly shorter. In these data, an HLA type influence on TCRB rearrangement remained unresolved.

Reverse transcription of all isolated RNA meant that expressed TCRB transcripts were sequenced. Method: immunoSEQ multiplex PCR; TCRdb's copy keeps in-frame clones and lacks some. Counted here are roughly 350,000 clones, over 8.5% occurring once; the ten biggest clones make up 0.6%. Specimen: central memory CD4+ T cells from blood. This clonotype was sampled from a man aged 25 to 40 with type 1 diabetes.

The CDR3 DNA follows: TGTGCCAGCAGTGGACGGTCCATGAACACTGAAGCTTTCTTT. It encodes CASSGRSMNTEAFF. The genes are TRBV7-2 and TRBJ1-1; D remains ambiguous. The V gene lost 6 bases and the J gene lost 0 bases, with 11 bases spanning the gap. This CDR3 has 14 amino acids. Germline V gene lookup returns CDR1 SGHTA and CDR2 FQGNSA.